This T cell receptor (beta chain) was retrieved from a study of OX40 agonist ivuxolimab in advanced cancers. The wider study: With ivuxolimab, an agonistic anti-OX40 (CD134) antibody, patients were treated. Three partial responders included one hepatocellular carcinoma patient and two cutaneous melanoma patients.

As to this clone: What it binds is not known.

Study findings and constraints: At 0.1 to 3.0 mg/kg, clonal expansion of CD4+ and CD8+ blood T cells had occurred by week 6.

The protocol was immunoSEQ multiplex PCR, while the TCRdb copy is restricted to in-frame clones and leaves out a portion. Found here are approximately 92,000 clones, around 96% of them singletons; the top ten hold approximately 2%. The TCR was taken from an adult with an advanced solid tumor such as melanoma, head and neck, liver or kidney cancer. The sample here was CD4+ or CD8+ T cells sorted from blood, taken in a trial of the OX40 agonist ivuxolimab.

Here the CDR3 DNA reads TGTGCCAGCAGCTTAACCGGGGACGTAAGCTCCTACAATGAGCAGTTCTTC. Translation: CASSLTGDVSSYNEQFF. The gene calls are TRBV7-3 and TRBJ2-1; D is possibly TRBD1 or TRBD2 (5 bases each). Germline assignment: CDR1 SGHTA and CDR2 FQGTGA. The CDR3 spans 17 residues. Between the trimmed V and J ends, which lost 0 bases and 0 bases, there was a span of 12 bases.